The 29 T cell receptor beta chains given below trace back to one sample, sequenced in a study of blood T cell repertoires in COVID-19. Measured with immunoSEQ multiplex PCR; TCRdb has only the in-frame clones, and not every one. The table lists 150,000 or so clones, approximately 83% of them singletons. Sequencing was performed on PBMCs or T cells enriched from blood (not recorded which). These receptors came from a man between 45 and 60 years old who had recovered from COVID-19.

This chain links TRBV28 with TRBJ1-5, with TRBD1 matching over 7 bases. Germline CDR1 reads MDHEN; CDR2 reads SYDVKM. There are 18 residues in the CDR3. The V and J ends lost 4 bases and 2 bases, in that order; junction bases with no gene match: 14. In DNA, the CDR3 is TGTGCCAGCAGTTCCCGGGAAAGGGGGCGTTTTGGCAATCAGCCCCAGCATTTT. Translating gives CASSSRERGRFGNQPQHF.

V is TRBV7-3 and J is TRBJ2-3; TRBD2 matches 10 bases. Per germline, CDR1 SGHTA and CDR2 FQGTGA. The junction had 5 bases not matched to a gene; V was cut back by 4 bases and J by 1 base. The CDR3 length is 16 residues. CDR3: CASSSISGGRTDTQYF. In DNA, the CDR3 is TGTGCCAGCAGCTCCATTAGCGGGGGGCGCACAGATACGCAGTATTTT.

J is TRBJ2-5 and V is TRBV5-6; 7 bases line up with TRBD2. The CDR3 contains 13 residues. Germline V lookup: CDR1 SGHDT, CDR2 YYEEEE. J gave up 7 bases and V 4 bases, and 7 bases lay outside the gene matches. CDR3 region: CASSLGTTGTQYF. As DNA, the CDR3 is TGTGCCAGCAGCCTAGGGACTACGGGGACCCAGTACTTC.

The gene calls are TRBV29-1 and TRBJ1-2, with TRBD1 identical over 9 bases. CDR1 and CDR2 (germline): SQVTM, ANQGSEA. V shed 5 bases, J shed 8 bases, and the junction held 6 bases outside the gene matches. The CDR3 loop spans 12 amino acids. The CDR3 loop is CSVRDRVWGYTF. The CDR3 nucleotides are TGCAGCGTTCGGGACAGGGTATGGGGCTACACCTTC.

This chain joins TRBV18 and TRBJ1-6, with D possibly being TRBD1 (6 bases). The CDR3 loop spans 14 amino acids. Germline V CDR1 and CDR2: KGHSH, LQKENI. V was cut by 5 bases and J by 7 bases, with 12 bases left in between. In DNA, the CDR3 is TGTGCCAGCTCAGGGGACATCACGAATTCACCCCTCCACTTT. Protein product: CASSGDITNSPLHF.

The chain is built from TRBV9 and TRBJ2-1, with TRBD2 matching 14 bases. Germline CDR1 and CDR2: SGDLS and YYNGEE. J was trimmed by 0 bases and V by 4 bases; bases with no gene match: 12. CDR3 size: 20 residues. Written as DNA, the CDR3 is TGTGCCAGCAGCATCGGACTAGCGGGGGGACCATTCCTCTCCTACAATGAGCAGTTCTTC. Encoded protein: CASSIGLAGGPFLSYNEQFF.

The V call is TRBV7-8, the J call TRBJ1-6, with 8 bases identical to TRBD1. With 5 bases clipped from V and 4 bases from J, the junction kept 4 bases outside the gene matches. Germline V gives CDR1 SGHVS, CDR2 FQNEAQ. CDR3 length: 15 residues. Here the CDR3 reads CASSATGAYNSPLHF. CDR3 nucleotide sequence: TGTGCCAGCAGCGCGACAGGGGCATATAATTCACCCCTCCACTTT.

The gene calls are TRBV27 and TRBJ2-3; D is perhaps TRBD2 (6 bases). CDR3 size: 15 residues. Deletions cut 1 base from V and 1 base from J, with 9 bases between. Germline V gene lookup returns CDR1 MNHEY and CDR2 SMNVEV (reference sequence). The CDR3 loop is CASSLWASGTDTQYF. The CDR3 DNA follows: TGTGCCAGCAGTTTATGGGCTAGCGGCACAGATACGCAGTATTTT.

This clone has more than one count but fewer than ten. CDR3 in amino acids: CASSLDSSSYEQYF. The CDR3 coding sequence is TGCGCCAGCAGCTTAGACAGCAGCTCCTACGAGCAGTACTTC. V usage is TRBV5-1 and J usage is TRBJ2-7, with D maybe TRBD1 (5 bases). Trimming took off 2 bases at V and 0 bases at J, with 9 bases between the two ends. There are 14 residues in the CDR3. CDR1 and CDR2 from the germline V gene are SGHRS and YFSETQ.

This CDR3 is CASSLFGLAGGYYNEQFF. CDR3 nucleotides: TGTGCCAGCAGTTTATTTGGACTAGCGGGGGGTTACTACAATGAGCAGTTCTTC. The chain carries TRBV27 and TRBJ2-1; 14 positions match TRBD2. V was clipped by 1 base and J by 3 bases; unmatched bases: 5. The CDR3 sequence is 18 residues long. Germline V lookup: CDR1 MNHEY, CDR2 SMNVEV (reference sequence).

This clone has a single count. The CDR3 loop reads CASSERGNQPQHF. In DNA form, the CDR3 reads TGTGCCAGCAGTGAACGGGGGAATCAGCCCCAGCATTTT. The chain recombines TRBV2 with TRBJ1-5; D might be TRBD1 (5 bases). CDR3 length: 13 residues. V was clipped by 2 bases and J by 4 bases, with 6 bases between them. Looked up from germline, CDR1 is SNHLY and CDR2 is FYNNEI.

The rearrangement links TRBV4-1 to TRBJ1-2; D unresolved. V was clipped by 0 bases and J by 8 bases, with 13 bases between them. Germline CDR1 and CDR2: MGHRA and YSYEKL. This CDR3 region has 14 residues. CDR3 DNA: TGCGCCAGCAGCCAAGATCTAACTGGTCGGGGCTACACCTTC. This encodes CASSQDLTGRGYTF.

As DNA, the CDR3 is TGTGCCTGGAGCAGGAGGGGCAGGACAGATACGCAGTATTTT. Its protein product is CAWSRRGRTDTQYF. This chain connects TRBV30 to TRBJ2-3; the D gene is possibly TRBD2 (6 bases). The germline V gene encodes CDR1 GTSNPN and CDR2 SVGIG (reference sequence). CDR3 length: 14 residues. Trimming removed 3 bases at V and 3 bases at J, with 13 bases between.

The chain employs TRBV4-1 and TRBJ1-3, with D perhaps matching TRBD1 (6 bases). This CDR3 spans 16 amino acids. Germline assignment: CDR1 MGHRA and CDR2 YSYEKL. The V and J ends lost 5 bases and 0 bases respectively, with 14 bases between them. CDR3 nucleotides: TGCGCCAGCAGCGATTTACAGGGCCTCTCTGGAAACACCATATATTTT. The encoded protein is CASSDLQGLSGNTIYF.

The chain has TRBV6-5 and TRBJ1-5, with 7 bases that match TRBD1. The CDR3 loop spans 13 amino acids. V was clipped by 6 bases and J by 2 bases; unmatched bases: 1. The V gene's germline CDR1 is MNHEY and CDR2 SVGAGI. Written as DNA, the CDR3 is TGTGCCAGCAGCACAGGGGGCAATCAGCCCCAGCATTTT. Amino acids: CASSTGGNQPQHF.

The rearrangement joins TRBV6-2 or TRBV6-3 to TRBJ2-5; D ambiguous. CDR1 is MNHEY, CDR2 SVGEGT, per germline. Trimming stripped 2 bases from V and 5 bases from J, with 9 bases between. The CDR3 length is 13 residues. This chain's CDR3 is CASSYRVGETQYF. The CDR3 DNA is TGTGCCAGCAGTTACCGGGTTGGGGAGACCCAGTACTTC.

Comments on this clone: The junction shows a germline mismatch at one end, possibly a read error. The chain combines TRBV7-7 with TRBJ1-4; D gene unclear. This CDR3 is 13 amino acids long. Germline V gene lookup returns CDR1 SSHAT and CDR2 FNYEAQ (reference sequence). CDR3 sequence: CASSLGRNEKLFF. The CDR3 bases are TGTGCTAGCAGCTTAGGCAGGAATGAAAAACTGTTTTTT.

In this sample, this clone turned up a few times. This rearrangement joins TRBV5-4 to TRBJ1-2, with no clear D. The CDR3 contains 16 residues. The V and J ends lost 3 bases and 8 bases respectively, with 23 bases between them. The germline CDR1 and CDR2 sequences are SGHNT and YYREEE (reference sequence). In DNA, the CDR3 is TGTGCCAGCAGCTCCCACCCGGAGGGAGTCCTTTGGGGCTACACCTTC. Translated, it gives CASSSHPEGVLWGYTF.

The chain is built from TRBV9 and TRBJ2-1, with TRBD2 matching over 10 bases. CDR1 and CDR2 from the germline V gene are SGDLS and YYNGEE. CDR3 size: 15 residues. V dropped 4 bases and J dropped 10; count of bases not matched to a gene: 11. The CDR3 nucleotides read TGTGCCAGCAGCTTTAGCGGGGGGTCCTCAAGAGAGCAGTTCTTC. It codes for CASSFSGGSSREQFF.

The V and J genes are TRBV27 and TRBJ2-7, with D tentatively TRBD2 (6 bases). The V end lost 5 bases, the J end lost 0 bases, and 17 bases lay between the germline ends. This CDR3 has 16 amino acids. The germline gives CDR1 MNHEY, CDR2 SMNVEV (reference sequence). CDR3 nucleotide sequence: TGTGCCAGCAGTGGGGTACTAGCCCCGAGCTCCTACGAGCAGTACTTC. Protein product: CASSGVLAPSSYEQYF.

V usage is TRBV7-2 and J usage is TRBJ1-1; tentative D call: TRBD1 (5 bases). This CDR3 is built from 13 residues. Trimming removed 5 bases from V and 3 bases from J, with 10 bases in between. Germline V CDR1 and CDR2: SGHTA, FQGNSA. DNA of the CDR3: TGTGCCAGCAGCCAGGCAGGGTACACTGAAGCTTTCTTT. It codes for CASSQAGYTEAFF. Together with reference TRBV7-2 and TRBJ1-1, the CDR3 gives the full variable domain: GAGVSQSPSNKVTEKGKDVELRCDPISGHTALYWYRQSLGQGLEFLIYFQGNSAPDKSGLPSDRFSAERTGGSVSTLTIQRTQQEDSAVYLCASSQAGYTEAFFGQGTRLTVV.

The chain is built from TRBV4-3 and TRBJ2-5, with D possibly TRBD1 on 6 matching bases. Trimming removed 3 bases at V and 1 base at J, with 15 bases between. Germline V gene lookup returns CDR1 LGHNA and CDR2 YSLEER. CDR3 length equals 16 residues. In DNA, the CDR3 is TGCGCCAGCAGCCAGGCATGGGGGCGGATCCAAGAGACCCAGTACTTC. It specifies CASSQAWGRIQETQYF.

The chain employs TRBV5-6 and TRBJ1-6; D remains ambiguous. Trimming took 0 bases from V and 4 from J, leaving 8 bases between them. This CDR3 is built from 15 residues. Germline values: CDR1 SGHDT, CDR2 YYEEEE. The CDR3 is CASSLGQTYNSPLHF. CDR3 coding DNA: TGTGCCAGCAGCTTGGGGCAGACATATAATTCACCCCTCCACTTT.

J is TRBJ1-1 and V is TRBV7-2; TRBD1 is a possible D gene (5 bases). Germline values: CDR1 SGHTA, CDR2 FQGNSA. This CDR3 contains 14 residues. Trimming cost V 5 bases and J 5 bases, with 15 bases left between them. CDR3 in DNA: TGTGCCAGCAGCCGTTACGGGGGAAGGACTGAAGCTTTCTTT. It specifies CASSRYGGRTEAFF.

The J gene is TRBJ2-7, the V gene TRBV27, with 12 bases fitting TRBD2. The germline CDR1 and CDR2 sequences are MNHEY and SMNVEV (reference sequence). V was clipped by 6 bases and J by 2 bases; unmatched bases: 11. This CDR3 has 17 amino acids. For the CDR3, the DNA is TGTGCCAGCAGCCTCGGTTCTAGCGGGGGGGCCGCCTACGAGCAGTACTTC. Its protein is CASSLGSSGGAAYEQYF.

This rearrangement joins TRBV29-1 to TRBJ1-5; 9 nucleotides agree with TRBD1. Trimming cost V 6 bases and J 7 bases; bases outside gene matches: 10. This CDR3 has 14 residues. CDR1 is SQVTM and CDR2 is ANQGSEA in the germline V gene. The CDR3 loop reads CSVAGTGRGQPQHF. CDR3 DNA sequence: TGCAGCGTCGCCGGGACAGGGAGAGGGCAGCCCCAGCATTTT.

The count of this clone is one. This sequence joins TRBV19 and TRBJ1-4; a possible D gene is TRBD1 (6 bases). The CDR3 covers 13 residues. The germline CDR1 and CDR2 sequences are LNHDA and SQIVND (reference sequence). The ends were cut back, 9 bases at V and 7 bases at J, with 15 bases in the middle. The CDR3 region has the DNA TGTGCCAGCCGGTCCCCACAGGGTGAAAAACTGTTTTTT. Encoded protein: CASRSPQGEKLFF.

The V call is TRBV5-1, the J call TRBJ2-1; possible D gene TRBD2, 6 bases. From germline, CDR1 is SGHRS and CDR2 YFSETQ. Trimming pared 4 bases from V and 8 bases from J, leaving 19 bases between. The CDR3 totals 15 residues. Here the CDR3 reads CASSGGTFPDYEQFF. In DNA, the CDR3 is TGCGCCAGCAGCGGAGGGACTTTCCCCGATTATGAGCAGTTCTTC.

In this sample, this clone turned up a few times. The V and J genes are TRBV18 and TRBJ2-5; 7 nucleotides align to TRBD1. Germline CDR1 reads KGHSH; CDR2 reads LQKENI. The V gene end was trimmed by 2 bases and the J gene end by 2 bases; junction bases not matched to a gene: 5. CDR3 length: 15 residues. This CDR3 reads CASSPFGTEQETQYF. The CDR3, as DNA: TGTGCCAGCTCACCATTTGGGACAGAACAAGAGACCCAGTACTTC.